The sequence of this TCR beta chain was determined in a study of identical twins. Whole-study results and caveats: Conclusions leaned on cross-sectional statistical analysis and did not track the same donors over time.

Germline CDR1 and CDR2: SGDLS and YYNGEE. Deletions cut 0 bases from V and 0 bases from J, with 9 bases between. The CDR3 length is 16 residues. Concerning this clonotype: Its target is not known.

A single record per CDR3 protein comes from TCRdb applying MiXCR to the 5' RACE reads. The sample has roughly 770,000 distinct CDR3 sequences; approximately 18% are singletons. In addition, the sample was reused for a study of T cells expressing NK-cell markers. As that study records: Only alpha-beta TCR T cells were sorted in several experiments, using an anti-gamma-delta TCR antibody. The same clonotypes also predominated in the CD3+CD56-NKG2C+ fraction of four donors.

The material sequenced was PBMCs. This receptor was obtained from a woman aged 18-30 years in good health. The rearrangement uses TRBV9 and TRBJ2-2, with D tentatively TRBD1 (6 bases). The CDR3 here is CASSVDGTPNTGELFF. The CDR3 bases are TGTGCCAGCAGCGTAGACGGGACACCGAACACCGGGGAGCTGTTTTTT. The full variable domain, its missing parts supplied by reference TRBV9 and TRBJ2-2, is DSGVTQTPKHLITATGQRVTLRCSPRSGDLSVYWYQQSLDQGLQFLIQYYNGEERAKGNILERFSAQQFPDLHSELNLSSLELGDSALYFCASSVDGTPNTGELFFGEGSRLTVL.